These T cell receptor beta chains were read from a single sample in a study of T cell responses to AZD1222 COVID-19 vaccine. The assay was immunoSEQ multiplex PCR, and TCRdb's table has in-frame clones only and misses some. Of roughly 120,000 clones listed, around nine tenths are singletons. Sequencing used peripheral blood, obtained on day 0 of AZD1222 vaccination. These receptors were collected from an adult in good health. Each CDR3 is given with its conserved first and last residue. The D gene is left open where the match is weak. Clone size is stated in some rows and not others, as once, few, many or a class when expanded.

CDR3aa,CDR3nt,v_gene,d_gene,abundance,j_gene
CASRRQVGYGYTF,TGTGCCAGCCGACGACAGGTGGGCTATGGCTACACCTTC,TRBV27,-,few,TRBJ1-2
CASSPQGVQETQYF,TGTGCCAGCTCACCCCAGGGTGTTCAAGAGACCCAGTACTTC,TRBV18,-,once,TRBJ2-5
CASSIAAQRPTDTQYF,TGTGCCAGTAGTATAGCGGCCCAGAGACCCACAGATACGCAGTATTTT,TRBV19,-,-,TRBJ2-3
CASSQPNTEAFF,TGTGCCAGTAGCCAGCCCAACACTGAAGCTTTCTTT,TRBV19,-,-,TRBJ1-1
CASSLTGKSNQPQHF,TGCGCCAGCAGCTTGACAGGGAAGAGCAATCAGCCCCAGCATTTT,TRBV5-1,-,-,TRBJ1-5
CASSGDRNSYEQYF,TGTGCCAGCAGCGGGGACAGGAACTCCTACGAGCAGTACTTC,TRBV7-2,TRBD1,few,TRBJ2-7
CASSLGVTRENEAFF,TGTGCCAGCAGCTTAGGAGTGACCCGAGAGAATGAAGCTTTCTTT,TRBV5-4,-,-,TRBJ1-1
CAISETLNYGYTF,TGTGCCATCAGTGAGACACTTAACTATGGCTACACCTTC,TRBV10-3,-,-,TRBJ1-2
CASSVDTSYGYTF,TGTGCCAGCAGCGTAGATACAAGCTATGGCTACACCTTC,TRBV9,-,few,TRBJ1-2
CASSLASGGAGYGYTF,TGTGCCAGCAGCTTGGCTTCCGGGGGCGCGGGGTATGGCTACACCTTC,TRBV5-4,-,-,TRBJ1-2
CASRAAGTGGNEQFF,TGTGCCAGTAGGGCGGCCGGGACAGGGGGTAATGAGCAGTTCTTC,TRBV19,TRBD1,few,TRBJ2-1
CASSVGVGSSTDTQYF,TGTGCCAGCAGCGTAGGGGTAGGGAGTAGCACAGATACGCAGTATTTT,TRBV9,-,-,TRBJ2-3
CATRPAVQLGGYTF,TGTGCCACCAGACCAGCGGTACAGTTAGGGGGCTACACCTTC,TRBV15,-,-,TRBJ1-2
CASSPDRFGYEQYF,TGTGCCAGCAGCCCGGACAGGTTTGGCTACGAGCAGTACTTC,TRBV7-2,TRBD1,few,TRBJ2-7
CASSDDRGDGYTF,TGTGCCAGCAGTGACGACAGGGGTGATGGCTACACCTTC,TRBV2,TRBD1,-,TRBJ1-2
CASSPTQEETQYF,TGTGCCAGCTCACCAACACAAGAAGAGACCCAGTACTTC,TRBV18,-,-,TRBJ2-5
CPTSRQELPREQFF,TGCCCCACCAGCCGACAGGAACTACCTAGGGAGCAGTTCTTC,TRBV4-1,-,-,TRBJ2-1
CATSGSGTDTQYF,TGTGCCACCAGCGGGAGTGGCACAGATACGCAGTATTTT,TRBV19,TRBD2,-,TRBJ2-3
CASRRTRTSGGQDTQYF,TGTGCCAGCAGACGAACCCGGACTAGCGGGGGACAGGATACGCAGTATTTT,TRBV2,TRBD2,-,TRBJ2-3
CASSLWDQETQYF,TGTGCCAGCAGTTTATGGGACCAAGAGACCCAGTACTTC,TRBV12-3/TRBV12-4,-,-,TRBJ2-5
CASSRGVGPMNTEAFF,TGTGCCAGCAGCAGAGGCGTGGGACCGATGAACACTGAAGCTTTCTTT,TRBV7-9,-,-,TRBJ1-1
CASSPGQGGGYTF,TGCGCCAGCAGCCCGGGACAGGGCGGGGGCTACACCTTC,TRBV5-1,TRBD1,-,TRBJ1-2
CASSNRGRSNEQFF,TGTGCCAGCAGTAACAGGGGGCGCAGCAATGAGCAGTTCTTC,TRBV28,TRBD1,-,TRBJ2-1
CASSLRETQYF,TGTGCCAGCAGTTTAAGGGAGACCCAGTACTTC,TRBV27,-,-,TRBJ2-5
CASSPLREETQYF,TGTGCCAGCTCACCACTACGCGAGGAGACCCAGTACTTC,TRBV18,-,-,TRBJ2-5
CASSYSLAGYGPQHF,TGTGCCAGCAGTTACTCGTTGGCAGGGTACGGGCCCCAGCATTTT,TRBV6-2/TRBV6-3,-,-,TRBJ1-5
CASSDRSGGARETQYF,TGTGCCAGCAGCGATCGGAGCGGGGGGGCGCGGGAGACCCAGTACTTC,TRBV27,TRBD2,-,TRBJ2-5
CASSQDSIEQFF,TGTGCCAGCAGCCAAGATTCGATAGAGCAGTTCTTC,TRBV14,-,once,TRBJ2-1
CASRTGGRTGNTIYF,TGTGCCAGCAGGACTGGGGGCAGAACGGGAAACACCATATATTTT,TRBV2,-,-,TRBJ1-3
CASSQEGGVDGYTF,TGCGCCAGCAGCCAAGAAGGGGGGGTAGATGGCTACACCTTC,TRBV4-3,-,once,TRBJ1-2
CASSLLGGGMFF,TGTGCCAGTAGTCTCCTTGGGGGGGGGATGTTTTTT,TRBV19,-,-,TRBJ1-4
CASRRGNTEAFF,TGTGCCAGCAGACGGGGGAACACTGAAGCTTTCTTT,TRBV6-5,-,few,TRBJ1-1
CASSPGQGKKNIQYF,TGTGCCAGCTCACCGGGACAGGGGAAAAAAAACATTCAGTACTTC,TRBV18,TRBD1,-,TRBJ2-4
CASSLSGTGEAFF,TGTGCCAGCAGCTTGTCCGGGACAGGTGAAGCTTTCTTT,TRBV7-9,TRBD1,-,TRBJ1-1
CASSSPQETQYF,TGCGCCAGCAGCTCGCCCCAAGAGACCCAGTACTTC,TRBV5-1,-,-,TRBJ2-5
CASSLPRGNTIYF,TGTGCCAGCAGTTTACCCAGGGGAAACACCATATATTTT,TRBV28,-,-,TRBJ1-3
CASSQGGANVLTF,TGTGCCAGCAGCCAAGGGGGGGCCAACGTCCTGACTTTC,TRBV3-1/TRBV3-2,-,-,TRBJ2-6
CASSDRGRTGYIQYF,TGTGCCAGCAGTGACAGGGGGCGAACCGGATACATTCAGTACTTC,TRBV6-1,TRBD1,once,TRBJ2-4
CASSVSTSSGNTIYF,TGTGCCAGCAGCGTCTCAACATCCTCTGGAAACACCATATATTTT,TRBV9,-,-,TRBJ1-3
CASSLSPSLPQHF,TGTGCCAGCAGTTTATCACCATCCCTGCCCCAGCATTTT,TRBV27,-,-,TRBJ1-5
CASSVSPQHTNTMYF,TGTGCCAGCAGCGTAAGCCCCCAGCACACAAACACCATGTATTTT,TRBV9,-,-,TRBJ1-3
CASSSPGGSGNTIYF,TGTGCCAGCAGTTCACCAGGGGGCTCTGGAAACACCATATATTTT,TRBV6-5,TRBD1,-,TRBJ1-3
CASRVSDGYGELFF,TGTGCCAGCCGAGTCTCCGACGGTTACGGGGAGCTGTTTTTT,TRBV6-5,-,-,TRBJ2-2
CASSPLAGVDYGYTF,TGTGCCAGCAGCCCCCTCGCGGGGGTCGACTATGGCTACACCTTC,TRBV4-2,-,-,TRBJ1-2
CASSSPPTPTYEQYF,TGTGCCAGCAGTTCCCCCCCCACGCCTACCTACGAGCAGTACTTC,TRBV28,-,once,TRBJ2-7
CASSSLTGTGEIGNSPLHF,TGTGCCAGCAGCTCCCTTACCGGGACAGGGGAAATTGGGAATTCACCCCTCCACTTT,TRBV7-2,TRBD1,-,TRBJ1-6
CATSDLGGVRTQDTQYF,TGTGCCACCAGTGATCTTGGAGGGGTTCGGACACAAGATACGCAGTATTTT,TRBV24-1,-,few,TRBJ2-3
CASSYKGPNTEAFF,TGTGCCAGCAGTTACAAGGGCCCAAACACTGAAGCTTTCTTT,TRBV6-2/TRBV6-3,-,-,TRBJ1-1
CTSSQDWREGQDGANVLTF,TGCACCAGCAGCCAAGATTGGAGGGAGGGCCAGGATGGGGCCAACGTCCTGACTTTC,TRBV1,-,-,TRBJ2-6
CAANEGYF,TGTGCCGCTAACGAGGGGTATTTT,TRBV30,-,-,TRBJ1-3
CASSTSPGQGRNEQYF,TGTGCCAGCAGTACGAGCCCGGGACAGGGCAGGAACGAGCAGTACTTC,TRBV6-2/TRBV6-3,TRBD1,-,TRBJ2-7
CASSTLPRETNEKLFF,TGCGCCAGCAGCACTCTCCCCAGGGAGACTAATGAAAAACTGTTTTTT,TRBV4-3,-,few,TRBJ1-4
CASSSIQGVTGELFF,TGTGCCAGCAGCTCCATACAGGGTGTTACCGGGGAGCTGTTTTTT,TRBV7-2,-,-,TRBJ2-2
CASSQGGSSYNEQFF,TGTGCCAGCAGCCAAGGAGGTAGCTCCTACAATGAGCAGTTCTTC,TRBV3-1/TRBV3-2,-,-,TRBJ2-1